This T cell receptor beta chain comes out of a study of cytomegalovirus exposure and HLA in healthy donors. Germline V gene data show CDR1 as MNHEY and CDR2 as SMNVEV (reference sequence). Trimming took off 5 bases at V and 7 bases at J, with 15 bases between the two ends. This CDR3 spans 14 amino acids. This clone came up a few times. Its antigen remains unidentified. The study, taken as a whole, reports: The classifier reportedly diagnosed cytomegalovirus status with high specificity and sensitivity.

Using immunoSEQ multiplex PCR, the repertoire was profiled, and TCRdb retains in-frame clones only, with some absent. The sample consists of about 160,000 clones, approximately 84% of them appearing once. The clonotype was recovered from a man under 40 in good health and CMV-seropositive. This chain links TRBV27 with TRBJ1-5; the D gene is possibly TRBD1 (6 bases). Input material: PBMCs. CDR3 coding DNA: TGTGCCAGCAGTCTACAGGGTGCAAACCAGCCCCAGCATTTT. It codes for CASSLQGANQPQHF.